The 5 T cell receptor beta chains in this list originate from one sample, sequenced in a study of cytomegalovirus exposure and HLA in healthy donors. Amplification used 60 Vbeta primers and 13 Jbeta primers. TCRdb's table, derived via immunoSEQ multiplex PCR, lists solely in-frame clones and lacks some. The data contain some 150,000 clones, 79% of them singletons. Sequenced: PBMCs. Source of these receptors: a woman between 40 and 55 years old in good health and CMV-seropositive.

The table lists this clone with a few counts. The chain's CDR3 is CASRTGTSGGVDTQYF. CDR3 DNA sequence: TGCGCCAGCAGGACCGGGACTAGCGGGGGAGTGGATACGCAGTATTTT. This chain uses TRBV5-1 with TRBJ2-3; 14 bases are a match to TRBD2. CDR3 length: 16 residues. Germline V CDR1 and CDR2: SGHRS, YFSETQ. The junction had 8 bases not matched to a gene; V was cut back by 5 bases and J by 6 bases.

The chain couples TRBV19 to TRBJ2-5, with 7 nucleotides matching TRBD1. Germline lookup yields CDR1 LNHDA and CDR2 SQIVND (reference sequence). Trimming removed 3 bases from V and 5 bases from J; junction bases left unmatched: 3. The CDR3 sequence is 13 residues long. The CDR3 coding sequence is TGTGCCAGTAGTATGGGACAGTCGGAGACCCAGTACTTC. Protein product: CASSMGQSETQYF.

The CDR3 spells CASRRNREDYGYTF. The DNA of the CDR3 is TGTGCCAGCAGGAGGAACAGGGAAGACTATGGCTACACCTTC. The chain joins TRBV27 to TRBJ1-2, with D tentatively TRBD1 (6 bases). V lost 6 bases, J lost 3 bases, and 14 bases lay in between. CDR3 length equals 14 residues. Germline CDR1 and CDR2: MNHEY and SMNVEV (reference sequence).

The J gene is TRBJ2-3, the V gene TRBV27; 7 bases line up with TRBD1. Germline V gives CDR1 MNHEY, CDR2 SMNVEV (reference sequence). This CDR3 is 15 amino acids long. V lost 5 bases and J lost 3; bases outside the gene matches: 8. CDR3 nucleotides: TGTGCCAGCAGTCCACAGGGGCACAGGACAGATACGCAGTATTTT. It is translated as CASSPQGHRTDTQYF.

The V and J genes are TRBV2 and TRBJ1-5; tentative D call: TRBD1 (6 bases). The CDR3 totals 14 residues. The V end was cut by 5 bases, the J end by 4 bases, with 12 bases between. The germline CDR1 and CDR2 sequences are SNHLY and FYNNEI. The CDR3 coding sequence is TGTGCCAGCAGTCAACAGGGAATTAATCAGCCCCAGCATTTT. This encodes CASSQQGINQPQHF.